What follows are 3 T cell receptor beta chains derived from one specimen sequenced in a study of spatial heterogeneity in lung cancer. TCRdb re-called the 5' RACE reads with MiXCR, one entry per CDR3 protein. This sample carries some 47,000 distinct CDR3 sequences, 7.6% of them seen once, and the ten largest clones take more than 10%. Documented time point: sample taken at primary tumor resection. Whole RNA, isolated from tumor, nontumor lung or frozen PBMC, was sequenced without prior sorting. The material was PBMCs, obtained at surgery. These receptors were obtained from a female donor with early-stage non-small cell lung cancer.

The CDR3, as DNA: TGTGCCAGCAGCATGGGACCCAACAACTATGGCTACACCTTC. This codes for CASSMGPNNYGYTF. The chain joins TRBV6-2 or TRBV6-3 to TRBJ1-2, with a weak D call TRBD1 (5 bases). Per germline, CDR1 MNHEY and CDR2 SVGEGT. The V end was cut by 6 bases, the J end by 2 bases, with 13 bases between. The CDR3 covers 14 residues.

A few counts support this clonotype. J is TRBJ2-1 and V is TRBV5-4; TRBD2 agrees at 13 bases. The J segment lost 1 base and the V segment lost 4 bases, leaving 2 bases of the junction unmatched. This CDR3 is 16 amino acids long. Germline V gene data show CDR1 as SGHNT and CDR2 as YYREEE (reference sequence). CDR3: CASSGTSGVSYNEQFF. The DNA of the CDR3 is TGTGCCAGCAGCGGGACTAGCGGGGTTTCCTACAATGAGCAGTTCTTC.

This clonotype was seen many times. V usage is TRBV12-3 or TRBV12-4 and J usage is TRBJ2-5; 9 bases are shared with TRBD2. The V segment lost 4 bases and the J segment 1 base; nucleotides outside the gene matches: 10. The length of the CDR3 is 17 residues. CDR3 in DNA: TGTGCCAGCAGTTCGCACGGGGGAGCGGGGGGCCAAGAGACCCAGTACTTC. It yields the protein CASSSHGGAGGQETQYF.